A single sample is the source of the 21 T cell receptor beta chains below, sequenced in a study of T cells in women clearing cervical HPV infection. Measured with immunoSEQ multiplex PCR; TCRdb has only the in-frame clones, and not every one. Seen in this sample are about 12,000 clones; the ten most common clones hold roughly a tenth. The sample was blood buffy coat. All receptors derive from a woman aged 18 to 69 with a cervical HPV16 infection that either progressed to CIN3+ or cleared (not recorded which).

As concerns this clone: The read is 3 residues too short to cover the CDR3 end, so that end is filled in from the germline J gene. The rearrangement joins TRBV10-2 to TRBJ2-1, with 8 nucleotides matching TRBD1. J was trimmed by 5 bases and V by 10 bases; bases with no gene match: 10. CDR1 WSHSY and CDR2 SAAADI come from the germline V gene. The CDR3 is 14 residues long. The CDR3 sequence: CATQGARWNNEQFF. Incomplete CDR3 DNA: TGCGCCACCCAGGGGGCGAGGTGGAACAATGAG.

Turning to this clone: The sequence runs out 3 residues before the end of the CDR3; the remainder is reconstructed from the germline J gene. V and J are TRBV6-1 and TRBJ1-2, with D possibly being TRBD1 (6 bases). Looked up from germline, CDR1 is MNHNS and CDR2 is SASEGT. The CDR3 covers 14 residues. The sequenced part of the CDR3 DNA is TGTGCCAGCAGTGAAACTCTTCCGAGGGACAGC. This translates into CASSETLPRDS. The whole CDR3 reads CASSETLPRDSYTF.

About this clone: The CDR3 end falls 3 residues outside the read, so it is completed with the germline J gene. V is TRBV13 and J is TRBJ2-5; TRBD2 matches 11 bases. The V gene end was trimmed by 3 bases and the J gene end by 6 bases; junction bases not matched to a gene: 12. Per the germline V gene, CDR1 is PRHDT and CDR2 is FYEKMQ (reference sequence). CDR3 size: 17 residues. The CDR3 DNA, read in part, is TGTGCCAGCAGCTTGAGTAGGGCGACTAGCGGGGTGAAGACC. Translated, it gives CASSLSRATSGVKT. The full CDR3 protein is CASSLSRATSGVKTQYF.

On this clone itself: The CDR3 extends 3 residues past the end of the read, so its final part is completed from the germline J gene. The V call is TRBV11-2, the J call TRBJ2-7, with a possible D match to TRBD1 (5 bases). The CDR3 contains 15 residues. V lost 5 bases to trimming and J lost 5 bases, with 19 bases between them. Germline lookup yields CDR1 SGHAT and CDR2 FQNNGV. CDR3 in amino acids: CASSPTLESRDEQYF. Incomplete CDR3 DNA: TGTGCCAGCAGCCCTACCCTGGAAAGCAGGGACGAG.

Concerning this clone: With the read ending 3 residues before the CDR3 end, the germline J gene is used to fill in that end. The chain links TRBV30 to TRBJ1-4; 7 positions agree with TRBD1. The CDR3 contains 15 residues. Looked up from germline, CDR1 is GTSNPN and CDR2 is SVGIG (reference sequence). This CDR3 is CAWRDRDRYNSPLFF. CDR3 bases read: TGTGCCTGGAGAGACCGGGACAGATATAATTCACCA.

A note on this clone: The read halts 3 residues ahead of the CDR3 end, with the missing end drawn from the germline J gene. J is TRBJ2-2 and V is TRBV11-2, with D hard to call. Looked up from germline, CDR1 is SGHAT and CDR2 is FQNNGV. The CDR3 is made up of 11 amino acids. Between the trimmed V and J ends, which lost 7 bases and 5 bases, there was a span of 5 bases. CDR3 amino acids: CASTVTGELFF. The covered CDR3 bases are TGTGCCAGCACCGTTACCGGGGAG.

Comment on this clone: The read ends 3 residues shy of where the CDR3 ends; the end is completed using the germline J gene. V is TRBV20-1 and J is TRBJ2-2, with a possible D match to TRBD1 (5 bases). V was shortened by 6 bases and J by 7 bases, with 12 bases between the two germline ends. Germline V gene lookup returns CDR1 DFQATT and CDR2 SNEGSKA (reference sequence). The CDR3 length is 12 residues. Partial CDR3 DNA: TGCAGTGCCCATCCTAGGGGCGGGGAG. As protein: CSAHPRGGE. In full, the CDR3 is CSAHPRGGELFF.

In regard to this clone: The read halts 3 residues ahead of the CDR3 end, with the missing end drawn from the germline J gene. The chain uses TRBV11-2 and TRBJ1-4, with no clear D. Germline V gene data show CDR1 as SGHAT and CDR2 as FQNNGV. The CDR3 totals 15 residues. Trimming took off 5 bases at V and 3 bases at J, with 13 bases between the two ends. The sequenced CDR3 bases are TGTGCCAGCAGCCCACGACCAGGCGCTAATGAAAAA. Its translation is CASSPRPGANEK. The whole CDR3 reads CASSPRPGANEKLFF.

In the case of this clone: The sequenced fragment ends 3 residues before the CDR3 boundary, so the rest is inferred from the germline J gene. The chain carries TRBV7-7 and TRBJ2-1, with D possibly TRBD2 on 6 matching bases. The CDR3 runs to 14 residues. Looked up from germline, CDR1 is SSHAT and CDR2 is FNYEAQ (reference sequence). Trimming cost V 1 base and J 6 bases, with 10 bases left between them. The DNA read from the CDR3 is TGTGCCAGCAGCTTAGGCGGGGCTACCAATGAG. Amino acids: CASSLGGATNE. In full, the CDR3 is CASSLGGATNEQFF.

As to this clone: The sequenced fragment ends 3 residues before the CDR3 boundary, so the rest is inferred from the germline J gene. The V and J genes are TRBV6-4 and TRBJ2-1; the D call may be TRBD1 or TRBD2 (5 bases each). This CDR3 region has 15 residues. Trimming took 4 bases from V and 4 from J, leaving 14 bases between them. Looked up from germline, CDR1 is MRHNA and CDR2 is SNTAGT. The part of the CDR3 DNA that was read is TGTGCCAGCAGTGTGACAGACGGGATTTACAATGAG. It yields the protein CASSVTDGIYNE. The whole CDR3 protein reads CASSVTDGIYNEQFF.

This clone is medium-sized (0.01 to 0.1%) by frequency. The observed sequence ends 3 residues before the CDR3 terminus, with the missing tail filled in from the germline J gene. J is TRBJ2-2 and V is TRBV6-2 or TRBV6-3, with TRBD1 matching 9 bases. CDR1 and CDR2 from the germline V gene are MNHEY and SVGEGT. CDR3 size: 15 residues. With 7 bases clipped from V and 3 bases from J, the junction kept 6 bases outside the gene matches. The CDR3 loop is CASTRTGVYTGELFF. CDR3 DNA (partial): TGTGCCAGCACCCGGACAGGGGTTTACACCGGGGAG.

In the case of this clone: The read falls 3 residues short of the CDR3 end, and the missing part is taken from the germline J gene. This chain connects TRBV5-1 to TRBJ2-7; no clear D. Per germline, CDR1 SGHRS and CDR2 YFSETQ. The CDR3 is 14 amino acids. Trimming took off 3 bases at V and 0 bases at J, with 10 bases between the two ends. CDR3: CASSSDTYSYEQYF. The part of the CDR3 DNA that was read is TGCGCCAGCAGCTCCGACACGTACTCCTACGAG.

Note on this clone: The read terminates 3 residues before the CDR3 end, so the remaining end is supplied by the germline J gene. V is TRBV18 and J is TRBJ2-2; 10 bases line up with TRBD1. Germline loops: CDR1 KGHSH, CDR2 LQKENI. The CDR3 runs 17 residues. CDR3 sequence reads: CASSPGTGEIWDEKLFF. The sequenced part of the CDR3 DNA is TGTGCCAGCTCACCCGGGACAGGGGAGATTTGGGATGAAAAG.

Note on this clone: The observed sequence ends 3 residues before the CDR3 terminus, with the missing tail filled in from the germline J gene. The chain is built from TRBV7-9 and TRBJ1-2; 8 nucleotides match TRBD1. Germline loops: CDR1 SEHNR, CDR2 FQNEAQ (reference sequence). This CDR3 has 15 amino acids. The DNA read from the CDR3 is TGTGCCAGCAGCTTAGGGACAGGGAGCTCCTACGAC. Translating it yields CASSLGTGSSYD. In full, the CDR3 is CASSLGTGSSYDYTF.

Details on this clone: The read stops 3 residues short of the end of the CDR3; the missing end is completed from the germline J gene. The chain employs TRBV30 and TRBJ1-2; 7 positions match TRBD1. V shed 4 bases and J 4 bases; nucleotides not matched to a gene: 6. In germline, CDR1 is GTSNPN, CDR2 SVGIG (reference sequence). The CDR3 is made up of 13 amino acids. The CDR3 protein is CAWTDRVSYGYTF. CDR3 bases read: TGTGCCTGGACCGACAGGGTTAGCTATGGC.

On this clone: The read terminates 3 residues before the CDR3 end, so the remaining end is supplied by the germline J gene. This chain links TRBV7-8 with TRBJ1-4; maybe TRBD1 (5 bases). Per germline, CDR1 SGHVS and CDR2 FQNEAQ. The CDR3 loop spans 15 amino acids. The CDR3 DNA, read in part, is TGTGCCAGCAGCGCGAGACAGTTCTATAATTCACCA. Its protein product is CASSARQFYNSP. The whole CDR3 sequence reads CASSARQFYNSPLFF.

Frequency places this clone as medium-sized. The CDR3 sequence is CASSIVIGGGYTF. The sequenced part of the CDR3 DNA is TGTGCCAGTAGTATAGTTATCGGCGGTGGC. V is TRBV19 and J is TRBJ1-2; D gene uncertain. The read ends 3 residues before the CDR3 terminus; that terminus is restored from the germline J gene. The germline V gene has CDR1 LNHDA and CDR2 SQIVND (reference sequence). Trimming removed 1 base from V and 7 bases from J, with 10 bases in between. The CDR3 length is 13 residues.

About this clone: The read halts 3 residues ahead of the CDR3 end, with the missing end drawn from the germline J gene. The rearrangement uses TRBV7-9 and TRBJ1-6, with D maybe TRBD1 (6 bases). CDR1 and CDR2 (germline): SEHNR, FQNEAQ (reference sequence). This CDR3 has 14 amino acids. V was shortened by 6 bases and J by 8 bases, with 14 bases between the two germline ends. The CDR3 DNA, read in part, is TGTGCCAGCAGGGGGGACATACACTATTCACCC. Translating gives CASRGDIHYSP. The complete CDR3 protein is CASRGDIHYSPLHF.

Details on this clone: The missing CDR3 end, 3 residues past where the read stops, is filled in from the germline J gene. The V and J genes are TRBV2 and TRBJ1-5; D remains unclear. The V end was cut by 6 bases, the J end by 4 bases, with 10 bases between. CDR3 length: 13 residues. CDR1 SNHLY and CDR2 FYNNEI come from the germline V gene. The CDR3 DNA, read in part, is TGTGCCAGCAGCGGGTCAAGGAATCAGCCC. Translated: CASSGSRNQP. The whole CDR3 protein is CASSGSRNQPQHF.

As regards this clone: The read finishes 3 residues shy of the CDR3 end, and the germline J gene is used to complete it. The chain joins TRBV20-1 to TRBJ2-2, with 10 positions matching TRBD2. In germline, CDR1 is DFQATT, CDR2 SNEGSKA (reference sequence). V gave up 0 bases and J gave up 1 base; unmatched junction bases: 5. The CDR3 extends over 17 amino acids. The CDR3 loop is CSARDSRLAGNTGELFF. The CDR3 DNA, read in part, is TGCAGTGCTAGAGACTCCAGACTAGCGGGGAACACCGGGGAG.

About this clone itself: The CDR3 goes on 3 residues after the read ends, and that part is filled in from the germline J gene. Different DNA sequences within this sample yield the same CDR3. This sequence joins TRBV18 and TRBJ1-3; no definite D call. V shed 1 base and J shed 4 bases, with 8 bases lying between them. Germline V gives CDR1 KGHSH, CDR2 LQKENI. The CDR3 is 14 residues long. The sequenced CDR3 bases are TGTGCCAGCTCACCACGAAACCAGGGAAACACC. This gives the protein CASSPRNQGNT. The CDR3 in full is CASSPRNQGNTIYF.